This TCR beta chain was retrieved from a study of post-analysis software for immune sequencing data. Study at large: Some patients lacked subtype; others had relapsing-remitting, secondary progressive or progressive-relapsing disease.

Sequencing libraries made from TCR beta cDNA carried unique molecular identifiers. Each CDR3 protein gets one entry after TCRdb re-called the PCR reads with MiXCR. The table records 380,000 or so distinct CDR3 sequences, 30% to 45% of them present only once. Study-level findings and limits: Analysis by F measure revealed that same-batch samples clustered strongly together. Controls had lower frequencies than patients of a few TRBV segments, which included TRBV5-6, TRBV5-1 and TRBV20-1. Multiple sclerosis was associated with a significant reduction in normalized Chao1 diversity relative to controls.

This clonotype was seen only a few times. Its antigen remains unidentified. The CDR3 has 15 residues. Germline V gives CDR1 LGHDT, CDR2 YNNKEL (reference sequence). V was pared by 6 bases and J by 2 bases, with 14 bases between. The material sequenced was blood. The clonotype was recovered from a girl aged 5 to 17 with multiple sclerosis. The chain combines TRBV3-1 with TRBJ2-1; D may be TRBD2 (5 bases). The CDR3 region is CASRLTSSAYNEQFF. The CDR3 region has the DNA TGTGCCAGCAGACTCACTAGTAGCGCCTACAATGAGCAGTTCTTC.